This is a list of T cell receptor beta chains from one sample in a study of cytomegalovirus exposure and HLA in healthy donors. Assay used: immunoSEQ multiplex PCR; TCRdb lists only in-frame clones, some missing. Found here are about 200,000 clones, more than 60% of them singletons; the top ten hold about 14%. The sample comprised PBMCs. The receptors were sampled from a man aged 35 to 55 in good health and CMV-seronegative. Both conserved end residues are part of each CDR3. A D gene is named only where the DNA matches it firmly. Rows may omit the clone size; those that give it use once, few, many or a size class.

cdr3_aa cdr3_nt d_call v_call cdr3_length j_call clone_size
CASSSPGTQYF TGTGCCAGCAGTTCGCCCGGTACCCAGTACTTC - TRBV6-5 11 TRBJ2-5 -
CASSAGDSSGYTF TGTGCCAGCAGCGCCGGGGACAGTTCCGGCTACACCTTC TRBD1 TRBV9 13 TRBJ1-2 few
CASSYSTVNYGYTF TGTGCCAGCAGTTACTCAACAGTTAACTATGGCTACACCTTC - TRBV6-5 14 TRBJ1-2 -
CASSLAGIYEQYF TGCGCCAGCAGCTTGGCAGGGATTTACGAGCAGTACTTC - TRBV5-1 13 TRBJ2-7 -
CASTPGDRGYEQYF TGTGCCAGCACCCCGGGGGACAGGGGGTACGAGCAGTACTTC TRBD1 TRBV6-6 14 TRBJ2-7 few
CASSFQGASSTDTQYF TGCGCCAGCAGCTTTCAGGGGGCCTCTAGCACAGATACGCAGTATTTT TRBD1 TRBV5-1 16 TRBJ2-3 -
CASSFDWANDHGYTF TGTGCCAGCAGCTTTGACTGGGCCAACGACCATGGCTACACCTTC - TRBV12-1 15 TRBJ1-2 -
CASSFGQRAYEQYF TGTGCCAGCAGCTTCGGACAGAGGGCCTACGAGCAGTACTTC - TRBV7-9 14 TRBJ2-7 -
CASSLTVSDTQYF TGTGCCAGCAGCTTGACTGTTTCAGATACGCAGTATTTT - TRBV7-2 13 TRBJ2-3 few
CASSSRTEAFF TGTGCCAGCAGTTCCCGCACTGAAGCTTTCTTT - TRBV27 11 TRBJ1-1 -
CASSDSGDTGELFF TGTGCCAGCAGTGACTCCGGGGACACCGGGGAGCTGTTTTTT - TRBV6-4 14 TRBJ2-2 -
CASSSTLAGTYEQYF TGTGCCAGCAGTTCTACTTTAGCGGGGACTTACGAGCAGTACTTC TRBD2 TRBV28 15 TRBJ2-7 -
CASSPRWTSGGGETQYF TGCGCCAGCAGCCCCCGTTGGACTAGCGGGGGCGGAGAGACCCAGTACTTC TRBD2 TRBV5-1 17 TRBJ2-5 few
CAIRRQEGFSGNTIYF TGTGCCATCAGAAGACAGGAAGGATTCTCTGGAAACACCATATATTTT - TRBV10-3 16 TRBJ1-3 -
CASVPGQVYGYTF TGTGCCAGCGTACCGGGACAAGTGTATGGCTACACCTTC - TRBV6-1 13 TRBJ1-2 -
CASSEAGGLYEQYF TGTGCCAGCAGCGAAGCGGGGGGTCTCTACGAGCAGTACTTC TRBD2 TRBV7-3 14 TRBJ2-7 -
CAHLGSGLGANVLTF TGTGCCCATCTAGGGTCGGGACTAGGGGCCAACGTCCTGACTTTC TRBD2 TRBV28 15 TRBJ2-6 -
CATRTSTHNEQFF TGTGCCACCCGGACTAGCACCCACAATGAGCAGTTCTTC TRBD2 TRBV15 13 TRBJ2-1 -
CASLNEQYF TGCGCCAGCCTAAACGAGCAGTACTTC - TRBV5-1 9 TRBJ2-7 -
CASSSKGGEKLFF TGTGCCAGCAGTTCTAAAGGCGGGGAAAAACTGTTTTTT - TRBV7-3 13 TRBJ1-4 -
CASSPGGLYEQYF TGTGCCAGCAGCCCGGGGGGGCTTTACGAGCAGTACTTC TRBD2 TRBV7-3 13 TRBJ2-7 -
CASSSPRGTVNEQYF TGTGCCAGCAGTTCCCCCCGAGGAACCGTCAACGAGCAGTACTTC - TRBV27 15 TRBJ2-7 -
CASSQGLGSPLHF TGCGCCAGCAGCCAGGGGTTAGGTTCACCCCTCCACTTT - TRBV10-1 13 TRBJ1-6 -
CASRTDTPSQYF TGTGCCAGCCGGACGGACACTCCTTCGCAGTATTTT - TRBV9 12 TRBJ2-3 -